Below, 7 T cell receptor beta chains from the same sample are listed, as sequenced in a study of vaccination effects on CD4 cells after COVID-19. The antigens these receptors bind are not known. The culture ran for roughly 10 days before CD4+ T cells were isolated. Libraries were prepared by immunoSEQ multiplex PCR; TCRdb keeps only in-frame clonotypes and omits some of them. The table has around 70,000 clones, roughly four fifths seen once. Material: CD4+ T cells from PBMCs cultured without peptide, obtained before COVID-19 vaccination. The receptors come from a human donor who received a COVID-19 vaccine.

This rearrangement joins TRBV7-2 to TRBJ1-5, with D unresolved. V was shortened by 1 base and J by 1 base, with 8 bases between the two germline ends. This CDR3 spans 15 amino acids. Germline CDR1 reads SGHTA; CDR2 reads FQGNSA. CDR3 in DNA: TGTGCCAGCAGCTTAGTCCCACAGAGCAATCAGCCCCAGCATTTT. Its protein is CASSLVPQSNQPQHF.

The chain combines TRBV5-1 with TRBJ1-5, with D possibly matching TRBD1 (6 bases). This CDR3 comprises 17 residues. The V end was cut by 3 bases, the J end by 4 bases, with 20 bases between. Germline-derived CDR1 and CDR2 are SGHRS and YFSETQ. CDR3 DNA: TGCGCCAGCAGCTCCTCTCCACAGGGCGAGGGGAATCAGCCCCAGCATTTT. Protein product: CASSSSPQGEGNQPQHF.

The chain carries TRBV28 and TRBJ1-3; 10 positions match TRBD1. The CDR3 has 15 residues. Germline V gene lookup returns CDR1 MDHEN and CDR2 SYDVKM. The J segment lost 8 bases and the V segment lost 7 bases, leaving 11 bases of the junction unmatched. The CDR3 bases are TGTGCCAGCAAGGGACAGGGGCGCGGGTTTTACACCATATATTTT. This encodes CASKGQGRGFYTIYF.

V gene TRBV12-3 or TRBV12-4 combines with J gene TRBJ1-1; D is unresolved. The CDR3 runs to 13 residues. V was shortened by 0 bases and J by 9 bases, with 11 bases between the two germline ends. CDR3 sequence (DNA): TGTGCCAGCAGTTTAGCGCGCAGAGTTCAAGCTTTCTTT. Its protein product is CASSLARRVQAFF.

This chain's CDR3 is CASSPHKTSGGSTDTQYF. As DNA, the CDR3 is TGTGCCAGCAGTCCCCATAAGACTAGCGGGGGATCCACAGATACGCAGTATTTT. The gene calls are TRBV6-6 and TRBJ2-3; 12 bases agree with TRBD2. In germline, CDR1 is MNHNY, CDR2 SVGAGI (reference sequence). Unmatched junction bases numbered 11, after V lost 5 bases and J lost 2 bases. There are 18 residues in the CDR3.

CDR3 region: CASSGYQNTEAFF. Written as DNA, the CDR3 is TGTGCCAGCAGCGGATATCAGAACACTGAAGCTTTCTTT. This chain joins TRBV5-4 and TRBJ1-1; D call uncertain. The CDR3 runs to 13 residues. V was clipped by 4 bases and J by 1 base, with 8 bases between them. Germline assignment: CDR1 SGHNT and CDR2 YYREEE (reference sequence).

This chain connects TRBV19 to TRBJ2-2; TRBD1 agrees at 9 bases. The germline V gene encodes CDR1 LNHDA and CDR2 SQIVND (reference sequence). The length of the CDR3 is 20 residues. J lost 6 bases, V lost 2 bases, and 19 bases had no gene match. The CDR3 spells CASSIHGQGTSFGGSGELFF. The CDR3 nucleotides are TGTGCCAGTAGTATACATGGACAGGGGACTTCATTCGGTGGGTCCGGGGAGCTGTTTTTT.